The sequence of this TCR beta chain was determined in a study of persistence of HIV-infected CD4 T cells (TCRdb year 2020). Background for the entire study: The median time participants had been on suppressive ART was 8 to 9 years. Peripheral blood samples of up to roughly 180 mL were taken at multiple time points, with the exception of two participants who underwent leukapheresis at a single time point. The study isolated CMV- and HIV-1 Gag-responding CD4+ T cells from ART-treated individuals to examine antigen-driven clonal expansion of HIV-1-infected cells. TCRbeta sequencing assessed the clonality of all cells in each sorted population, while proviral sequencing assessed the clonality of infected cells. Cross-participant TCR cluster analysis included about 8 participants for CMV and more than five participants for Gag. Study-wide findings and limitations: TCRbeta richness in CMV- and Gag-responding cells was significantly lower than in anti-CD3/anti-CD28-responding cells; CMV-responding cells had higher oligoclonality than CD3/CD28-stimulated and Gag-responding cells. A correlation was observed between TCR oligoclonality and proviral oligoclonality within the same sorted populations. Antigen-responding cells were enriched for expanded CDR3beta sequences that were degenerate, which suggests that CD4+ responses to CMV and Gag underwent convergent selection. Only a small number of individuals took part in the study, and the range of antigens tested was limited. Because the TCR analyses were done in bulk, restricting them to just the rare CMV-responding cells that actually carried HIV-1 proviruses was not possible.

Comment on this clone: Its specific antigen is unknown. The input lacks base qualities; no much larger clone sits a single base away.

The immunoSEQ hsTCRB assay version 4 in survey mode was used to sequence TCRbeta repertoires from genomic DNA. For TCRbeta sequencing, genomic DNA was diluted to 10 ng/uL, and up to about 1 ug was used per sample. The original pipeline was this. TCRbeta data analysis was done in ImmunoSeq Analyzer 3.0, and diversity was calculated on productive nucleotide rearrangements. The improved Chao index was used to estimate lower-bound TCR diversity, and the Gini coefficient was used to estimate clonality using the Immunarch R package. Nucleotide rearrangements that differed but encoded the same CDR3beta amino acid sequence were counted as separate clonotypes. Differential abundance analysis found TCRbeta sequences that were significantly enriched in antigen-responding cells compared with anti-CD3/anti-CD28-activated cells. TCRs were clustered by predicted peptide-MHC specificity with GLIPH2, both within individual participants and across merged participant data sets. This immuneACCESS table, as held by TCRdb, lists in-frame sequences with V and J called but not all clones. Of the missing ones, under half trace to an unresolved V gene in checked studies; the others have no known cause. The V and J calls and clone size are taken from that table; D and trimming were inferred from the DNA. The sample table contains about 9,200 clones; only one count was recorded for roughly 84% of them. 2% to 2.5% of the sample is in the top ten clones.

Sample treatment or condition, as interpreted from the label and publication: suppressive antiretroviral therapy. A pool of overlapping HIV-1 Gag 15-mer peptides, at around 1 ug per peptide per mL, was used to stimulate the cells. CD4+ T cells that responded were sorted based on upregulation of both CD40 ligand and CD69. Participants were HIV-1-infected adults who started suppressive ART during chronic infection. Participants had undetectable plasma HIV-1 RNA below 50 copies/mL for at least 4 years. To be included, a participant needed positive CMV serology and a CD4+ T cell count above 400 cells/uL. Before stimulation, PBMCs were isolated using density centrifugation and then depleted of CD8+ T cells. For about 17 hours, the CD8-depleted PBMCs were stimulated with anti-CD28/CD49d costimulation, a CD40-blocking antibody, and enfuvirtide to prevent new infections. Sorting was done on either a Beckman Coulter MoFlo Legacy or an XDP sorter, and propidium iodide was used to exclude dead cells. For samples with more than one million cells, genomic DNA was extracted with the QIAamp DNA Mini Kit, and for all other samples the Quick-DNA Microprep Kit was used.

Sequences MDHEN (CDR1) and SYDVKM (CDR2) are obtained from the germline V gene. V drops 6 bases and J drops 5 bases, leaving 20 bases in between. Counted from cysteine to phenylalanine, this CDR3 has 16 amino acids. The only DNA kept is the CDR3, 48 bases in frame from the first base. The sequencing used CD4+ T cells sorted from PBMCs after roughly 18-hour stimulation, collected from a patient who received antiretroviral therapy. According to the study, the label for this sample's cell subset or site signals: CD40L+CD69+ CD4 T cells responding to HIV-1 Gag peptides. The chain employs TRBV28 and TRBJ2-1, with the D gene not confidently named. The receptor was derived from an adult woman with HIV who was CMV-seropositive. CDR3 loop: CASSPAKLGIHNEQFF. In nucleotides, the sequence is TGTGCCAGCAGCCCTGCCAAGCTAGGGATCCACAATGAGCAGTTCTTC.